Listed below are T cell receptor beta chains from one sample, sequenced in a study of human T cells and chemical hapten exposure. Each CDR3 protein is one row after TCRdb ran MiXCR on the RACE reads. The sample comprises about 60,000 distinct CDR3 sequences, around 10% of which are singletons, and 3% to 4.5% rests with the top ten. Material: whole blood, obtained in connection with sensitization to the hapten diphenylcyclopropenone (DPC). Receptors were obtained from a woman in her thirties or forties with alopecia areata. Some clones in this sample may be carry-over from other donors' samples. The CDR3 runs from the conserved cysteine through the conserved F or W. A D gene is named only where the DNA matches it firmly. Clone size appears in some rows only: once, few, many, or a class for an expanded clone.

NA,NA,TRBV12-3/TRBV12-4,TRBJ2-2,CASSLPKGEPWAGELFF,TGTGCCAGCAGTTTACCTAAGGGTGAACCTTGGGCCGGGGAGCTGTTTTTT
many,NA,TRBV3-1,TRBJ1-1,CASSPGLMNTEAFF,TGTGCCAGCAGCCCGGGACTTATGAACACTGAAGCTTTCTTT
NA,NA,TRBV3-1,TRBJ2-7,CASSQGSYEQYF,TGTGCCAGCAGCCAAGGCTCCTACGAGCAGTACTTC
many,NA,TRBV7-9,TRBJ2-1,CASSLGSDEQFF,TGTGCCAGCAGCTTAGGATCGGATGAGCAGTTCTTC
NA,NA,TRBV2,TRBJ1-5,CASSESGLQPQHF,TGTGCCAGCAGTGAAAGTGGCCTCCAGCCCCAGCATTTT
NA,NA,TRBV7-9,TRBJ2-2,CASSRSTGELFF,TGTGCCAGCAGCCGTTCCACCGGGGAGCTGTTTTTT
NA,NA,TRBV4-2,TRBJ2-2,CASSQESPGELFF,TGTGCCAGCAGCCAAGAGTCGCCCGGGGAGCTGTTTTTT
few,TRBD1,TRBV5-1,TRBJ2-7,CASSLAGQAAYEQYF,TGCGCCAGCAGCTTGGCCGGACAGGCCGCCTACGAGCAGTACTTC
many,NA,TRBV12-3/TRBV12-4,TRBJ1-2,CASQGSTGWYGYTF,TGTGCCAGTCAAGGTTCGACAGGATGGTATGGCTACACCTTC
many,TRBD1,TRBV20-1,TRBJ1-6,CSALLGTGNSPLHF,TGCAGCGCGCTTTTGGGGACAGGAAATTCACCCCTCCACTTT
many,NA,TRBV6-6,TRBJ2-7,CASSGTSPPGEQYF,TGTGCCAGCAGTGGGACTTCTCCCCCAGGCGAGCAGTACTTC
NA,TRBD2,TRBV6-2/TRBV6-3,TRBJ2-3,CASSPPQRGASTDTQYF,TGTGCCAGCAGCCCACCCCAGCGGGGGGCGAGCACAGATACGCAGTATTTT
few,NA,TRBV7-8,TRBJ2-7,CASSLDHYEQYF,TGTGCCAGCAGCTTAGATCATTACGAGCAGTACTTC
few,NA,TRBV20-1,TRBJ1-5,CSATDSVSNQPQHF,TGCAGTGCTACGGACAGCGTCTCGAATCAGCCCCAGCATTTT
many,TRBD2,TRBV20-1,TRBJ2-6,CSAINAGTRGSGANVLTF,TGCAGTGCGATAAACGCCGGGACTAGAGGCTCTGGGGCCAACGTCCTGACTTTC
NA,NA,TRBV11-2,TRBJ1-6,CASSQVVGGGNSPLHF,TGTGCCAGCAGCCAGGTGGTTGGGGGCGGCAATTCACCCCTCCACTTT
NA,NA,TRBV6-1,TRBJ2-6,CASSLHSSGANVLTF,TGTGCCAGCAGTCTACACAGTTCTGGGGCCAACGTCCTGACTTTC
NA,NA,TRBV5-1,TRBJ2-3,CASSSLADDTQYF,TGCGCCAGCAGCTCCTTAGCGGACGATACGCAGTATTTT
few,NA,TRBV6-2/TRBV6-3,TRBJ2-7,CASSYSEGHPSPYF,TGTGCCAGCAGTTACTCGGAGGGACACCCTAGTCCGTACTTC
few,TRBD2,TRBV29-1,TRBJ2-5,CSVVRGGETQYF,TGCAGCGTTGTCCGGGGAGGGGAGACCCAGTACTTC
NA,TRBD2,TRBV7-3,TRBJ2-1,CASSDSGGALNEQFF,TGTGCCAGCAGCGATAGCGGGGGGGCCCTAAATGAGCAGTTCTTC
many,TRBD2,TRBV20-1,TRBJ2-2,CSARESLAGETGELFF,TGCAGTGCTAGAGAGTCGCTAGCGGGAGAAACCGGGGAGCTGTTTTTT